This T cell receptor beta chain was obtained from a study of cytomegalovirus exposure and HLA in healthy donors. Study-level background: According to later analysis, the same platform produced the roughly 130 validation and several hundred first-cohort repertoires. The study, taken as a whole, reports: Most TCRs appeared rarely, but some public TCRs recurred in many donors. High specificity and sensitivity for cytomegalovirus status were reported for the classifier. Overall, about 160 TCR beta chains were annotated as cytomegalovirus-associated.

The CDR3 totals 15 residues. Germline assignment: CDR1 GTSNPN and CDR2 SVGIG (reference sequence). V shed 3 bases and J 4 bases; nucleotides not matched to a gene: 7. Sequenced by immunoSEQ multiplex PCR; TCRdb stores in-frame clones only, minus some. Of about 74,000 clones listed, 85% to 95% are singletons. Notes on this clone: As yet, its antigen is unknown.

Sequencing was done on a sample of PBMCs. The clonotype comes from a young man in good health and CMV-seropositive. This chain uses TRBV30 with TRBJ1-2, with 11 bases matching TRBD1. CDR3 coding DNA: TGTGCCTGGAGGAGGACAGGGGGCATGGTCTATGGCTACACCTTC. Protein sequence: CAWRRTGGMVYGYTF.